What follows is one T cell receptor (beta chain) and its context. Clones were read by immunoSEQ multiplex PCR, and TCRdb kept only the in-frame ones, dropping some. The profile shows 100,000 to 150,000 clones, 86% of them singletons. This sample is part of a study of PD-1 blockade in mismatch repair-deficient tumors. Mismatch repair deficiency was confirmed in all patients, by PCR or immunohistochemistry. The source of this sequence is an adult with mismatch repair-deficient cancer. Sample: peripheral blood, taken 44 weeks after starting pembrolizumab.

This CDR3 reads CASSLGGQSSDEQYF. DNA of the CDR3: TGCGCCAGCAGCTTGGGGGGCCAGAGTAGCGACGAGCAGTACTTC. The J gene is TRBJ2-7, the V gene TRBV5-1, with D perhaps assigned TRBD1 or TRBD2 (5 bases each). The CDR3 is 15 amino acids. Germline V CDR1 and CDR2: SGHRS, YFSETQ. Between the trimmed V and J ends, which lost 0 bases and 5 bases, there was a span of 15 bases. Full variable domain (outside the CDR3, taken from reference TRBV5-1 and TRBJ2-7): KAGVTQTPRYLIKTRGQQVTLSCSPISGHRSVSWYQQTPGQGLQFLFEYFSETQRNKGNFPGRFSGRQFSNSRSEMNVSTLELGDSALYLCASSLGGQSSDEQYFGPGTRLTVT.